The 4 T cell receptor beta chains given below trace back to one sample, sequenced in a study of T-cell reconstitution after alpha-beta-depleted transplantation in children. For TCRbeta, the library was prepared with unique molecular identifiers. TCRdb re-analysed the PCR reads in MiXCR, keeping a single row per CDR3 protein. The table records 540,000 or so distinct CDR3 sequences, more than 20% of them present only once. The sample here was PBMCs, mostly from graft donor cells, taken 360 days after TCRalphabeta/CD19-depleted stem cell transplant. These receptors were collected from a boy less than two years old who had a stem cell transplant for acute myeloid leukemia, so the T cells may come from the graft donor.

Many counts were recorded for this clonotype. The rearrangement links TRBV29-1 to TRBJ2-7; D is ambiguous. This CDR3 region has 12 residues. V was clipped by 2 bases and J by 2 bases, with 7 bases between them. CDR1 is SQVTM, CDR2 ANQGSEA, per germline. This CDR3 reads CSVEIQAYEQYF. Here the CDR3 DNA reads TGCAGCGTTGAAATCCAAGCCTACGAGCAGTACTTC.

The V and J genes are TRBV7-9 and TRBJ2-7, with D tentatively TRBD2 (5 bases). This CDR3 has 13 amino acids. Germline V lookup: CDR1 SEHNR, CDR2 FQNEAQ (reference sequence). V dropped 3 bases and J dropped 4 bases, with 10 bases sitting between them. CDR3 region: CASSFVGEYEQYF. The CDR3 DNA sequence: TGTGCCAGCAGCTTTGTGGGAGAATACGAGCAGTACTTC. Variable domain in full (rest from reference TRBV7-9 and TRBJ2-7): DTGVSQNPRHKITKRGQNVTFRCDPISEHNRLYWYRQTLGQGPEFLTYFQNEAQLEKSRLLSDRFSAERPKGSFSTLEIQRTEQGDSAMYLCASSFVGEYEQYFGPGTRLTVT.

This clonotype was observed a handful of times. The chain links TRBV7-3 to TRBJ2-1, with TRBD2 identical over 9 bases. There are 18 residues in the CDR3. J lost 4 bases, V lost 3 bases, and 13 bases had no gene match. Germline V gives CDR1 SGHTA, CDR2 FQGTGA. The CDR3 protein is CASSLGLAGAGWYNEQFF. CDR3 nucleotide sequence: TGTGCCAGCAGCTTGGGACTAGCAGGGGCCGGCTGGTACAATGAGCAGTTCTTC.

The gene calls are TRBV7-2 and TRBJ2-7; possibly TRBD1 or TRBD2 for D (7 bases each). V lost 5 bases and J lost 5, with 19 bases in between. Germline CDR1 reads SGHTA; CDR2 reads FQGNSA. This CDR3 has 15 amino acids. CDR3 sequence (DNA): TGTGCCAGCAGCCCGTCAGGGGGGGGGCCCCACGAGCAGTACTTC. It translates to CASSPSGGGPHEQYF.